This TCR beta chain comes out of a study of shared clonotypes between healthy human individuals. Notes on the study in general: In general, naive subsets displayed greater estimated richness than memory subsets did.

The germline CDR1 and CDR2 sequences are SGHNT and YENEEA. Germline trimming cut 5 bases from V and 6 bases from J; bases unmatched to any gene: 7. This CDR3 is 16 amino acids long. Turning to this clone: What it recognizes is unknown.

CD45RO-negative cells were positively selected for CCR7, leaving out terminally differentiated effector memory CD45RA+ cells. Libraries were prepared by immunoSEQ multiplex PCR; TCRdb keeps only in-frame clonotypes and omits some of them. The profile shows more than 550,000 clones, about 90% of them singletons. This clonotype was obtained from a man aged 30 to 39 in good health. This rearrangement joins TRBV11-3 to TRBJ2-1; 13 bases fit TRBD2. The sequenced sample was naive CD8+ T cells sorted from blood. The CDR3, as DNA: TGTGCCAGCAGCCTCCGGACTAGCGGGAGTGGCAATGAGCAGTTCTTC. Translated: CASSLRTSGSGNEQFF.